Each of the 2 T cell receptor beta chains below was sequenced from the same sample in a study of shared clonotypes between healthy human individuals. TCRdb's copy holds only in-frame clones and misses some; the assay was immunoSEQ multiplex PCR. The sample lists more than 150,000 clones; approximately 61% were seen once. Sequences were obtained from memory CD4+ T cells sorted from blood. Subset here: CD45RA-negative fraction. Source of these receptors: a man younger than 45 in good health.

The rearrangement uses TRBV7-6 and TRBJ2-7; 9 nucleotides line up with TRBD2. Per the germline V gene, CDR1 is SGHVS and CDR2 is FNYEAQ. The CDR3 consists of 14 residues. The V gene end was trimmed by 6 bases and the J gene end by 3 bases; junction bases not matched to a gene: 6. The CDR3 protein is CASSAGLASYEQYF. Written as DNA, the CDR3 is TGTGCCAGCAGTGCCGGACTAGCGAGCTACGAGCAGTACTTC.

The genes are TRBV27 and TRBJ1-5, with D possibly being TRBD1 (5 bases). Germline V gene data show CDR1 as MNHEY and CDR2 as SMNVEV (reference sequence). CDR3 size: 15 residues. V lost 5 bases to trimming and J lost 2 bases, with 13 bases between them. The CDR3 nucleotides read TGTGCCAGCAGTGCCGCAGGGAACGGCAATCAGCCCCAGCATTTT. Translation: CASSAAGNGNQPQHF.